What follows are 24 T cell receptor beta chains derived from one specimen sequenced in a study of shared clonotypes between healthy human individuals. Generated by immunoSEQ multiplex PCR, the TCRdb table keeps only in-frame clones and is missing some. The data hold roughly 2,300,000 clones, with around 93% observed a single time. The sequenced sample consisted of naive CD4+ T cells from PBMCs. The sample's subset: CD45RA+ positively selected. The receptors were sampled from a man between 18 and 29 years old in good health. Some clones in this sample may be carry-over from other donors' samples.

The V call is TRBV11-2, the J call TRBJ2-5; D possibly corresponds to TRBD2 (6 bases). Trimming took off 4 bases at V and 4 bases at J, with 16 bases between the two ends. This CDR3 contains 15 residues. CDR1 SGHAT and CDR2 FQNNGV come from the germline V gene. The CDR3 loop reads CASSSGLAEGETQYF. The CDR3 nucleotides are TGTGCCAGCAGCTCGGGACTGGCGGAGGGAGAGACCCAGTACTTC.

A note on this clone: The sample contains more than one DNA sequence encoding this CDR3. The J gene is TRBJ2-7, the V gene TRBV5-1, with a possible D match to TRBD2 (5 bases). Germline values: CDR1 SGHRS, CDR2 YFSETQ. The length of the CDR3 is 14 residues. V gave up 0 bases and J gave up 1 base, with 8 bases separating them. As DNA, the CDR3 is TGCGCCAGCAGCTTGGCCGGGGATTCCTACGAGCAGTACTTC. Translated: CASSLAGDSYEQYF.

Written as DNA, the CDR3 is TGTGCCAGCTCACGGACGGGGGGGCGACTGGATGGCTACACCTTC. Amino acid sequence: CASSRTGGRLDGYTF. This chain joins TRBV18 and TRBJ1-2, with D perhaps matching TRBD1 (6 bases). In germline, CDR1 is KGHSH, CDR2 LQKENI. V lost 4 bases, J lost 6 bases, and 18 bases lay in between. The CDR3 is 15 residues long.

The gene calls are TRBV30 and TRBJ1-3; a possible D gene is TRBD1 (5 bases). From germline, CDR1 is GTSNPN and CDR2 SVGIG (reference sequence). V lost 3 bases and J lost 0, with 12 bases in between. The CDR3 has 15 residues. The CDR3 loop reads CAWRGTFGSGNTIYF. Here the CDR3 DNA reads TGTGCCTGGAGGGGGACTTTCGGCTCTGGAAACACCATATATTTT.

V usage is TRBV7-2 and J usage is TRBJ1-2; D not certain. The CDR3 sequence is 13 residues long. V gave up 5 bases and J gave up 4 bases, with 11 bases separating them. Germline-derived CDR1 and CDR2 are SGHTA and FQGNSA. CDR3 protein: CASSPDWTYGYTF. CDR3 DNA: TGTGCCAGCAGCCCCGACTGGACCTATGGCTACACCTTC. Combining the CDR3 with reference TRBV7-2 and TRBJ1-2 gives the whole variable domain GAGVSQSPSNKVTEKGKDVELRCDPISGHTALYWYRQSLGQGLEFLIYFQGNSAPDKSGLPSDRFSAERTGGSVSTLTIQRTQQEDSAVYLCASSPDWTYGYTFGSGTRLTVV.

This chain joins TRBV2 and TRBJ2-7; TRBD1 matches at 9 bases. Germline loops: CDR1 SNHLY, CDR2 FYNNEI. CDR3 length: 14 amino acids. V was clipped by 8 bases and J by 2 bases; unmatched bases: 7. In DNA, the CDR3 is TGTGCCAGCCGCTGGGACAGGGCTACCTACGAGCAGTACTTC. Amino acid sequence: CASRWDRATYEQYF.

The chain recombines TRBV5-1 with TRBJ2-1, with a possible D match to TRBD2 (5 bases). The CDR3 consists of 13 residues. In germline, CDR1 is SGHRS, CDR2 YFSETQ. V was pared by 0 bases and J by 8 bases, with 9 bases between. CDR3 residues: CASSLGHGDEQFF. The CDR3 coding sequence is TGCGCCAGCAGCTTGGGTCACGGGGATGAGCAGTTCTTC.

The CDR3 DNA follows: TGTGCCAGCAGTTCTATAGGGACCGGTAATCCGGTCACCTTC. Translation: CASSSIGTGNPVTF. This chain connects TRBV6-5 to TRBJ1-2, with D maybe TRBD1 (5 bases). V lost 4 bases and J 13 bases, leaving 22 bases between the germline ends. CDR1 is MNHEY, CDR2 SVGAGI, per germline. This CDR3 has 14 residues.

The chain employs TRBV27 and TRBJ2-2; TRBD2 might be the D (6 bases). CDR1 is MNHEY, CDR2 SMNVEV, per germline (reference sequence). The ends were cut back, 3 bases at V and 6 bases at J, with 17 bases in the middle. This CDR3 is 16 amino acids long. Here the CDR3 DNA reads TGTGCCAGCAGTTTCCTCTCCCGGGAGTCTTCCGGGGAGCTGTTTTTT. Protein sequence: CASSFLSRESSGELFF.

The chain carries TRBV5-5 and TRBJ2-5, with 7 nucleotides matching TRBD2. The trim removed 4 bases at V and 2 bases at J, leaving 11 bases unmatched. Germline assignment: CDR1 SGHKS and CDR2 YYEKEE (reference sequence). The CDR3 length is 16 residues. This chain's CDR3 is CASSLRASGGQETQYF. The CDR3 nucleotides read TGTGCCAGCAGCCTGAGGGCTAGCGGAGGGCAAGAGACCCAGTACTTC.

This rearrangement joins TRBV11-2 to TRBJ2-7, with D maybe TRBD2 (6 bases). V lost 7 bases to trimming and J lost 4 bases, with 17 bases between them. Germline V gives CDR1 SGHAT, CDR2 FQNNGV. The CDR3 is made up of 14 amino acids. The CDR3 is CASILVPGSYEQYF. The CDR3, as DNA: TGTGCCAGCATTCTAGTGCCCGGGAGTTACGAGCAGTACTTC.

This chain uses TRBV27 with TRBJ2-7; D gene ambiguous. V was pared by 3 bases and J by 7 bases, with 13 bases between. Germline V gene sequence: CDR1 MNHEY, CDR2 SMNVEV (reference sequence). This CDR3 region has 13 residues. CDR3 residues: CASSFSGSWEQYF. The CDR3 nucleotides read TGTGCCAGCAGTTTCTCCGGCAGTTGGGAGCAGTACTTC.

J is TRBJ2-1 and V is TRBV4-3, with D maybe TRBD1 (6 bases). The CDR3 covers 16 residues. Trimming took 0 bases from V and 4 from J, leaving 13 bases between them. Germline loops: CDR1 LGHNA, CDR2 YSLEER. Here the CDR3 reads CASSQDSRQGYNEQFF. For the CDR3, the DNA is TGCGCCAGCAGCCAAGATAGTCGGCAGGGGTACAATGAGCAGTTCTTC.

The chain recombines TRBV19 with TRBJ1-5; D remains unclear. The CDR3 has 15 residues. Looked up from germline, CDR1 is LNHDA and CDR2 is SQIVND (reference sequence). The ends were cut back, 5 bases at V and 0 bases at J, with 11 bases in the middle. The CDR3 DNA is TGTGCCAGTAGTGTCAGCTCAAATAGCAATCAGCCCCAGCATTTT. It encodes CASSVSSNSNQPQHF.

The chain links TRBV25-1 to TRBJ1-2, with a possible D match to TRBD1 (5 bases). From germline, CDR1 is MGHDK and CDR2 SYGVNS. The CDR3 is 14 amino acids. V was pared by 6 bases and J by 7 bases, with 18 bases between. The CDR3 region is CASSSLAREGGYTF. The CDR3, as DNA: TGTGCCAGCAGCAGTCTCGCCAGGGAGGGTGGCTACACCTTC.

The chain is built from TRBV18 and TRBJ2-6; D is ambiguous. This CDR3 has 17 amino acids. V was cut by 0 bases and J by 2 bases, with 11 bases left in between. Germline V gene data show CDR1 as KGHSH and CDR2 as LQKENI. CDR3 coding DNA: TGTGCCAGCTCACCACCGGGCTTCGGTCCTGGGGCCAACGTCCTGACTTTC. This gives the protein CASSPPGFGPGANVLTF.

The gene calls are TRBV5-4 and TRBJ2-1; 9 bases line up with TRBD2. The CDR3 spans 16 residues. J was trimmed by 5 bases and V by 3 bases; bases with no gene match: 9. Germline V gives CDR1 SGHNT, CDR2 YYREEE (reference sequence). CDR3 residues: CASSSGRTSVNNEQFF. Written as DNA, the CDR3 is TGTGCCAGCAGCTCGGGTCGGACTAGCGTAAACAATGAGCAGTTCTTC.

DNA for the CDR3: TGTGCCAGCAGGGCAACCGGGACAGGGGGGTATGGCTACACCTTC. It codes for CASRATGTGGYGYTF. The chain combines TRBV6-4 with TRBJ1-2; 11 bases line up with TRBD1. Germline CDR1 reads MRHNA; CDR2 reads SNTAGT. J lost 5 bases, V lost 6 bases, and 8 bases had no gene match. The CDR3 length is 15 residues.

CDR3 nucleotide sequence: TGTGCCAGCAGCTTAGGGCTAGCGGGAGGATCCTTGATGGAGACCCAGTACTTC. This gives the protein CASSLGLAGGSLMETQYF. The chain is built from TRBV11-1 and TRBJ2-5, with 11 bases lining up with TRBD2. J lost 5 bases, V lost 1 base, and 12 bases had no gene match. Germline assignment: CDR1 SGHAT and CDR2 FQDESV (reference sequence). This CDR3 region has 18 residues.

The chain recombines TRBV28 with TRBJ1-6; no definite D call. CDR3 length: 16 amino acids. Germline CDR1 reads MDHEN; CDR2 reads SYDVKM. The V end was cut by 4 bases, the J end by 7 bases, with 17 bases between. The chain's CDR3 is CASSSSLRSVNSPLHF. The CDR3 DNA sequence: TGTGCCAGCAGTTCCTCCCTGAGAAGTGTAAATTCACCCCTCCACTTT.

This chain connects TRBV11-2 to TRBJ2-5; 10 nucleotides line up with TRBD2. Germline-derived CDR1 and CDR2 are SGHAT and FQNNGV. The junction had 9 bases not matched to a gene; V was cut back by 3 bases and J by 5 bases. The CDR3 runs 16 residues. The CDR3 region is CASSFLAGATGETQYF. In nucleotides, the CDR3 is TGTGCCAGCAGCTTCCTAGCGGGAGCCACCGGCGAGACCCAGTACTTC.

This chain connects TRBV5-1 to TRBJ2-1; 8 bases map to TRBD2. With 1 base clipped from V and 3 bases from J, the junction kept 6 bases outside the gene matches. Germline V gene data show CDR1 as SGHRS and CDR2 as YFSETQ. The CDR3 extends over 16 amino acids. CDR3 amino acids: CASSLRSGGYYNEQFF. The CDR3 nucleotides are TGCGCCAGCAGCTTGCGCAGCGGGGGATACTACAATGAGCAGTTCTTC. The full variable domain, completed using reference TRBV5-1 and TRBJ2-1, is KAGVTQTPRYLIKTRGQQVTLSCSPISGHRSVSWYQQTPGQGLQFLFEYFSETQRNKGNFPGRFSGRQFSNSRSEMNVSTLELGDSALYLCASSLRSGGYYNEQFFGPGTRLTVL.

The V gene is TRBV11-3, the J gene TRBJ2-2, with TRBD2 matching 10 bases. This CDR3 region has 18 residues. V shed 1 base and J 2 bases; nucleotides not matched to a gene: 7. The V gene's germline CDR1 is SGHNT and CDR2 YENEEA. CDR3 DNA: TGTGCCAGCAGCTTAGGCCTTCTAGCGGGAGTTAACACCGGGGAGCTGTTTTTT. Translated: CASSLGLLAGVNTGELFF.

V and J are TRBV7-9 and TRBJ2-2; 8 bases line up with TRBD2. The length of the CDR3 is 18 residues. CDR1 is SEHNR and CDR2 is FQNEAQ in the germline V gene (reference sequence). After removal of 3 bases from V and 4 bases from J, the junction contained 13 bases not matched to a gene. For the CDR3, the DNA is TGTGCCAGCAGCTTGGGACTAGAGGACTGGTGGTTCACCGGGGAGCTGTTTTTT. This encodes CASSLGLEDWWFTGELFF.